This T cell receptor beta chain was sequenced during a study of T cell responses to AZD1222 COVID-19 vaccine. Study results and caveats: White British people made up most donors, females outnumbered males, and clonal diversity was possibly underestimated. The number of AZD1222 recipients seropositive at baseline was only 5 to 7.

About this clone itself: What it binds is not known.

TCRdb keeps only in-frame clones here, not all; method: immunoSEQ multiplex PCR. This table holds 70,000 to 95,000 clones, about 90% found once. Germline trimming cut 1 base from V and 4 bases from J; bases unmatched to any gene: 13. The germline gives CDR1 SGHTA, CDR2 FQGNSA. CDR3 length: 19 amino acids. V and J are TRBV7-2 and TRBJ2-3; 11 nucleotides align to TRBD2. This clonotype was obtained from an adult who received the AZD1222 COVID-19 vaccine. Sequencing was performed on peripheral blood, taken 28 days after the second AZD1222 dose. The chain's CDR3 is CASSLVVLAGGLTPDTQYF. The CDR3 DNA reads TGTGCCAGCAGCTTAGTAGTGCTAGCGGGGGGACTAACCCCAGATACGCAGTATTTT.